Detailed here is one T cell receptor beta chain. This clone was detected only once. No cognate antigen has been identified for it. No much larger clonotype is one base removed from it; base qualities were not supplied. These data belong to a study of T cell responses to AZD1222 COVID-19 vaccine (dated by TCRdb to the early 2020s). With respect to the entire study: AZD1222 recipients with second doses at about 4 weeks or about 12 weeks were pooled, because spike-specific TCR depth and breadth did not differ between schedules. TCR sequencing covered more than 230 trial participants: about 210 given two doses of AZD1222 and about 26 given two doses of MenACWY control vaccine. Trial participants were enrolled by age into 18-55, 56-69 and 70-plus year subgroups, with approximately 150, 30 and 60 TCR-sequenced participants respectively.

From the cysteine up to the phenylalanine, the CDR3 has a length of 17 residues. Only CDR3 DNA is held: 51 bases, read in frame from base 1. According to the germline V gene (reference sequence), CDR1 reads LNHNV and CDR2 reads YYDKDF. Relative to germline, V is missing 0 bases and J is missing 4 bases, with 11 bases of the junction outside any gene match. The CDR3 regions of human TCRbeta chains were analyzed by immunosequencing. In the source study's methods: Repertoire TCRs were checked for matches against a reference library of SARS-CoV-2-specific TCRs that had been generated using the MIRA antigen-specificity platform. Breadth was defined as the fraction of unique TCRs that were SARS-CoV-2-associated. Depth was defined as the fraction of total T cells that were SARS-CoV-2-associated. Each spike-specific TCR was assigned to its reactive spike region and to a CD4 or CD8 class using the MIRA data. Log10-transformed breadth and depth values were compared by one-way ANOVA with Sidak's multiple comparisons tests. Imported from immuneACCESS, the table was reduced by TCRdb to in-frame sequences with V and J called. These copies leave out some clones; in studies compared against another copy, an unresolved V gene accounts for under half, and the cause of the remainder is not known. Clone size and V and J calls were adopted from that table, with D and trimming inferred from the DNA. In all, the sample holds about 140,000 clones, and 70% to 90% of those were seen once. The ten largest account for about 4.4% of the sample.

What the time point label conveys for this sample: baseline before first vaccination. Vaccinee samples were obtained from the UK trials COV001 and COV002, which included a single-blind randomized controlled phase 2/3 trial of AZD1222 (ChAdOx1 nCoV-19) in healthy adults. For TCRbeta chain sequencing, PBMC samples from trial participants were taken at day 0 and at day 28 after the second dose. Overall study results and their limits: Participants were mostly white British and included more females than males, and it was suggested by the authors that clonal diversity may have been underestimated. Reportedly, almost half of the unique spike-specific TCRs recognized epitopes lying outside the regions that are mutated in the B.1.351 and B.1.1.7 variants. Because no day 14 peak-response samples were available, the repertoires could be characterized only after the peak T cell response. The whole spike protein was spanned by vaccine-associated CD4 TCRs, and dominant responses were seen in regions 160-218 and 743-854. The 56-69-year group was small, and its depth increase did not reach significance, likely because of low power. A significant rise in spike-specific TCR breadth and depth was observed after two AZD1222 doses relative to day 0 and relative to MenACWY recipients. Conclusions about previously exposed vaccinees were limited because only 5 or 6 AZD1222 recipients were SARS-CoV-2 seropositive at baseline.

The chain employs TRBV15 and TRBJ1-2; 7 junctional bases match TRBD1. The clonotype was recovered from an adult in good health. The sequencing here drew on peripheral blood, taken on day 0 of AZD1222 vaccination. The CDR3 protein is CATSRDRLIRTGYGYTF. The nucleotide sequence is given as TGTGCCACCAGCAGAGATCGCCTAATCAGGACAGGCTATGGCTACACCTTC.